One and the same sample provided the 20 T cell receptor beta chains below, sequenced in a study of T-cell reconstitution after alpha-beta-depleted transplantation in children. Unique molecular identifiers were used in preparing the TCRbeta library. TCRdb analysed the PCR reads with MiXCR anew, one entry per CDR3 protein. The sample has some 590,000 distinct CDR3 sequences, about 10% seen once. The sequenced sample was PBMCs from the stem cell graft donor, obtained from the stem cell graft. The receptors derive from a human donor who donated a stem cell graft to a child with acute myeloid leukemia.

In this sample, this clonotype turned up many times. The chain is built from TRBV6-5 and TRBJ2-1; TRBD2 might be the D (5 bases). Germline V gives CDR1 MNHEY, CDR2 SVGAGI. The CDR3 totals 14 residues. V gave up 2 bases and J gave up 9 bases, with 14 bases separating them. The CDR3 DNA is TGTGCCAGCAGTTACGGTGCTAGCTCCCGTGAGCAGTTCTTC. Protein product: CASSYGASSREQFF.

This clonotype has just a few counts. The V and J genes are TRBV9 and TRBJ2-3; 11 bases line up with TRBD2. Trimming took 2 bases from V and 1 from J; bases not matched to a gene: 15. The CDR3 runs to 20 residues. The V gene's germline CDR1 is SGDLS and CDR2 YYNGEE. For the CDR3, the DNA is TGTGCCAGCAGCGTCGGACTAGCGGGTTCAAAACCTAAGGGCACAGATACGCAGTATTTT. Translated: CASSVGLAGSKPKGTDTQYF.

The V and J genes are TRBV12-3 or TRBV12-4 and TRBJ2-7; 8 bases fit TRBD1. V was clipped by 5 bases and J by 5 bases; unmatched bases: 11. This CDR3 comprises 15 residues. The CDR3 coding sequence is TGTGCCAGCAGTCCCTGGGTCAGGGGGCCCCACGAGCAGTACTTC. Protein product: CASSPWVRGPHEQYF.

This clonotype has just one count. J is TRBJ2-3 and V is TRBV28; TRBD1 matches at 10 bases. CDR1 and CDR2 from the germline V gene are MDHEN and SYDVKM. With 9 bases clipped from V and 5 bases from J, the junction kept 17 bases outside the gene matches. There are 17 residues in the CDR3. CDR3: CARSPEERQGAGDTQYF. CDR3 in DNA: TGTGCCAGGAGCCCGGAGGAGAGACAGGGGGCTGGAGATACGCAGTATTTT.

This clonotype was seen ten or more times. The V call is TRBV28, the J call TRBJ2-3; 7 bases match TRBD1. This CDR3 is 15 amino acids long. J gave up 3 bases and V 5 bases, and 8 bases lay outside the gene matches. Germline-derived CDR1 and CDR2 are MDHEN and SYDVKM. The CDR3 coding sequence is TGTGCCAGCAGTACCAGACAGGGAAGAACAGATACGCAGTATTTT. This encodes CASSTRQGRTDTQYF.

This clonotype was counted many times. V gene TRBV20-1 combines with J gene TRBJ1-3; D gene unclear. CDR1 DFQATT and CDR2 SNEGSKA come from the germline V gene (reference sequence). V lost 3 bases and J lost 0, with 6 bases in between. The CDR3 loop spans 13 amino acids. The CDR3 nucleotides are TGCAGTGCTAGTGACATCTCTGGAAACACCATATATTTT. This encodes CSASDISGNTIYF.

This clonotype was observed a few times. The chain carries TRBV20-1 and TRBJ2-3; 11 bases align to TRBD2. Germline values: CDR1 DFQATT, CDR2 SNEGSKA (reference sequence). This CDR3 comprises 15 residues. Trimming removed 6 bases from V and 2 bases from J; junction bases left unmatched: 7. CDR3 nucleotides: TGCAGTGCGGCCGGGACTAGCGGATTCACAGATACGCAGTATTTT. Translating gives CSAAGTSGFTDTQYF.

At least ten counts were recorded for this clonotype. J is TRBJ2-1 and V is TRBV15, with D unclear. Germline CDR1 reads LNHNV; CDR2 reads YYDKDF (reference sequence). This CDR3 is built from 13 residues. V lost 6 bases and J lost 5, with 11 bases in between. In nucleotides, the CDR3 is TGTGCCACCAGGCGCCGGGTCGACAATGAGCAGTTCTTC. As protein: CATRRRVDNEQFF.

On this clonotype itself: It is unclear where the CDR3 begins or ends on the DNA, so no DNA is shown, and the CDR3 is as TCRdb lists it. The chain combines TRBV20-1 with TRBJ2-6; the tabulated D call, TRBD1, remains unverified against the DNA. The CDR3 sequence runs 15 residues, both termini included. Per germline, CDR1 DFQATT and CDR2 SNEGSKA (reference sequence). Here the CDR3 reads CSAVSGVPGANVLTF.

This clonotype was seen repeatedly, ten times or more. The rearrangement uses TRBV20-1 and TRBJ1-5; tentative D call: TRBD1 (5 bases). V was pared by 6 bases and J by 3 bases, with 15 bases between. CDR3 length equals 14 residues. The germline V gene has CDR1 DFQATT and CDR2 SNEGSKA (reference sequence). CDR3 nucleotides: TGCAGTGCAACAGGATTCGGCTACAATCAGCCCCAGCATTTT. Its translation: CSATGFGYNQPQHF.

The table lists this clonotype with many counts. The chain is built from TRBV28 and TRBJ2-7, with D unresolved. CDR1 and CDR2 from the germline V gene are MDHEN and SYDVKM. The CDR3 loop spans 11 amino acids. V lost 6 bases to trimming and J lost 4 bases, with 7 bases between them. The CDR3 loop reads CASRQEYEQYF. In DNA form, the CDR3 reads TGTGCCAGCAGGCAGGAGTACGAGCAGTACTTC.

The rearrangement links TRBV7-6 to TRBJ1-1, with 9 positions matching TRBD1. The CDR3 consists of 16 residues. CDR1 is SGHVS and CDR2 is FNYEAQ in the germline V gene. V lost 5 bases and J lost 4; bases outside the gene matches: 11. CDR3 loop: CASSTGMGQGSTEAFF. Written as DNA, the CDR3 is TGTGCCAGCAGCACTGGGATGGGACAGGGTAGCACTGAAGCTTTCTTT.

The genes are TRBV3-1 and TRBJ2-6; the match to TRBD2 covers 8 bases. This CDR3 has 18 amino acids. Trimming removed 4 bases from V and 0 bases from J; junction bases left unmatched: 8. Germline V gene lookup returns CDR1 LGHDT and CDR2 YNNKEL (reference sequence). CDR3 protein: CASSLGSGMISGANVLTF. The CDR3 region has the DNA TGTGCCAGCAGCCTTGGTAGCGGGATGATCTCTGGGGCCAACGTCCTGACTTTC.

The V call is TRBV20-1, the J call TRBJ1-5; D is unresolved. This CDR3 comprises 16 residues. Trimming removed 4 bases from V and 0 bases from J, with 16 bases in between. From germline, CDR1 is DFQATT and CDR2 SNEGSKA (reference sequence). The CDR3 bases are TGCAGTGCTAAAGGAGGGCACACTTATAGCAATCAGCCCCAGCATTTT. Translated: CSAKGGHTYSNQPQHF.

This clonotype has a count of ten or more. The V and J genes are TRBV12-3 or TRBV12-4 and TRBJ2-7; D gene uncertain. CDR3 length: 11 residues. V lost 2 bases and J lost 5, with 4 bases in between. This CDR3 is CASSLTDEQYF. DNA for the CDR3: TGTGCCAGCAGTTTAACCGACGAGCAGTACTTC.

The chain uses TRBV7-2 and TRBJ2-7, with 7 bases identical to TRBD1. CDR3 size: 12 residues. Germline V lookup: CDR1 SGHTA, CDR2 FQGNSA. V trimming: 3 bases; J trimming: 6 bases; junction bases outside the gene matches: 2. CDR3 protein: CASSFDRAEQYF. In nucleotides, the CDR3 is TGTGCCAGCAGCTTCGACAGGGCCGAGCAGTACTTC. The whole variable domain, remainder taken from reference TRBV7-2 and TRBJ2-7, is GAGVSQSPSNKVTEKGKDVELRCDPISGHTALYWYRQSLGQGLEFLIYFQGNSAPDKSGLPSDRFSAERTGGSVSTLTIQRTQQEDSAVYLCASSFDRAEQYFGPGTRLTVT.

This clonotype was observed many times. The chain joins TRBV7-3 to TRBJ2-3; D gene ambiguous. The CDR3 spans 14 residues. V lost 5 bases, J lost 3 bases, and 12 bases lay in between. Germline CDR1 SGHTA, CDR2 FQGTGA. CDR3 coding DNA: TGTGCCAGCAGCCCTGGACCCGGAACAGATACGCAGTATTTT. Amino acid sequence: CASSPGPGTDTQYF.

V is TRBV20-1 and J is TRBJ2-1, with D tentatively TRBD1 (5 bases). Germline CDR1 and CDR2: DFQATT and SNEGSKA (reference sequence). The CDR3 length is 15 residues. Deletions cut 6 bases from V and 5 bases from J, with 20 bases between. The CDR3 nucleotides are TGCAGTGCCCAACAGCCAGGGATATCCCACAATGAGCAGTTCTTC. It codes for CSAQQPGISHNEQFF.

The rearrangement uses TRBV20-1 and TRBJ1-2; maybe TRBD1 (5 bases). V dropped 4 bases and J dropped 8 bases, with 20 bases sitting between them. The CDR3 is made up of 14 amino acids. The germline V gene encodes CDR1 DFQATT and CDR2 SNEGSKA (reference sequence). The CDR3 is CSATLNQGTGGYTF. DNA of the CDR3: TGCAGTGCTACCTTGAATCAGGGAACGGGCGGCTACACCTTC.

The rearrangement uses TRBV10-2 and TRBJ2-2; no clear D gene. Trimming took off 7 bases at V and 0 bases at J, with 15 bases between the two ends. Germline values: CDR1 WSHSY, CDR2 SAAADI. CDR3 length equals 16 residues. The CDR3 DNA reads as TGCGCCAGCAATTCAGTAGTCTCCGCGAACACCGGGGAGCTGTTTTTT. It is translated as CASNSVVSANTGELFF.